This T cell receptor (beta chain) came from a study of OX40 agonist ivuxolimab in advanced cancers. Researchers took blood at baseline, on cycle 4 day 1, and on cycle 7 day 1. Germline V gives CDR1 SGDLS, CDR2 YYNGEE. CDR3 length: 18 amino acids. V gave up 0 bases and J gave up 0 bases; unmatched junction bases: 9. Libraries were prepared by immunoSEQ multiplex PCR; TCRdb keeps only in-frame clonotypes and omits some of them. The table includes 70,000 to 80,000 clones, around 94% detected once. The source is an adult with an advanced solid tumor such as melanoma, head and neck, liver or kidney cancer. The chain couples TRBV9 to TRBJ1-1; 9 nucleotides line up with TRBD1. The sample consisted of CD4+ or CD8+ T cells sorted from blood, taken in a trial of the OX40 agonist ivuxolimab. The CDR3 reads CASSVGPGQGLMNTEAFF. CDR3 bases: TGTGCCAGCAGCGTAGGCCCGGGACAGGGACTCATGAACACTGAAGCTTTCTTT.